The text below deals with one T cell receptor beta chain. Its antigen remains unknown. Sequenced by immunoSEQ multiplex PCR; TCRdb stores in-frame clones only, minus some. Here the sample spans 130,000 to 150,000 clones, 89% being singletons. The data belong to a study of T cell responses to AZD1222 COVID-19 vaccine. Across the study: Researchers grouped second doses given at about 4 or about 12 weeks into one pool.

This CDR3 has 14 residues. The J segment lost 4 bases and the V segment lost 5 bases, leaving 5 bases of the junction unmatched. Per germline, CDR1 SGHAT and CDR2 FQNNGV. Study-wide findings and caveats: Clonal diversity was possibly underestimated, and the donors were mostly white British, with more females. Sampling captured repertoires only after the peak T cell response.

The chain has TRBV11-2 and TRBJ2-7; 10 bases align to TRBD2. The origin of this receptor is an adult in good health. The sample consisted of peripheral blood, taken on day 0 of AZD1222 vaccination. CDR3 sequence: CASSQLAGRYEQYF. CDR3 coding DNA: TGTGCCAGCAGCCAACTAGCGGGGCGGTACGAGCAGTACTTC.